Listed below are T cell receptor beta chains from one sample, sequenced in a study of shared clonotypes between healthy human individuals. This table comes from immunoSEQ multiplex PCR, and its TCRdb copy is limited to in-frame clones, with some not included. The sample holds about 340,000 clones; 70% to 75% are singletons and the top ten take about 10%. The sample taken for sequencing was memory CD4+ T cells sorted from blood. The receptors were sampled from a man younger than 40 in good health. CDR3s include the opening cysteine and the closing phenylalanine or tryptophan. Each record gives: J gene, clone size, V gene, D gene, CDR3 DNA, CDR3 protein. The D gene is left open where the match is weak. Part of the rows lack a size; the others show once, few, many or a class for expanded clones.

j_call: TRBJ2-3
clone_size: once
v_call: TRBV9
d_call: .
cdr3_nt: TGTGCCAGCAGCGTAGATCGGGATACGCAGTATTTT
cdr3_aa: CASSVDRDTQYF

j_call: TRBJ2-5
clone_size: once
v_call: TRBV30
d_call: .
cdr3_nt: TGTGCCTGGAGTGGCGTAGGGGGGTGGGAGACCCAGTACTTC
cdr3_aa: CAWSGVGGWETQYF

j_call: TRBJ1-1
clone_size: many
v_call: TRBV28
d_call: .
cdr3_nt: TGTGCCAGCAGTCCTTTTCAGGGCACTGAAGCTTTCTTT
cdr3_aa: CASSPFQGTEAFF

j_call: TRBJ2-1
clone_size: .
v_call: TRBV29-1
d_call: .
cdr3_nt: TGCAGCGGCAGTCACAATGAGCAGTTCTTC
cdr3_aa: CSGSHNEQFF

j_call: TRBJ2-1
clone_size: .
v_call: TRBV7-9
d_call: .
cdr3_nt: TGTGCCAGCAGCACTAGCAGAGGCAATGAGCAGTTCTTC
cdr3_aa: CASSTSRGNEQFF

j_call: TRBJ2-7
clone_size: .
v_call: TRBV11-2
d_call: .
cdr3_nt: TGTGCCAGCAGCTTAGTGGCGGGGCCACCCTACGAGCAGTACTTC
cdr3_aa: CASSLVAGPPYEQYF

j_call: TRBJ1-5
clone_size: .
v_call: TRBV5-1
d_call: TRBD1
cdr3_nt: TGCGCCAGCAGCCGGACAGGGGTGAATCAGCCCCAGCATTTT
cdr3_aa: CASSRTGVNQPQHF

j_call: TRBJ2-2
clone_size: .
v_call: TRBV7-2
d_call: TRBD1
cdr3_nt: TGTGCCAGCAGCTTAGGACAGGGCACCGGGGAGCTGTTTTTT
cdr3_aa: CASSLGQGTGELFF

j_call: TRBJ1-1
clone_size: few
v_call: TRBV11-3
d_call: TRBD1
cdr3_nt: TGTGCCAGCAGCTTAGCGGCGGGGACAGGCGCCGCTTTCTTT
cdr3_aa: CASSLAAGTGAAFF

j_call: TRBJ2-3
clone_size: .
v_call: TRBV19
d_call: .
cdr3_nt: TGTGCCAGTAGTATATCTGGGACAGATACGCAGTATTTT
cdr3_aa: CASSISGTDTQYF

j_call: TRBJ1-5
clone_size: .
v_call: TRBV7-8
d_call: .
cdr3_nt: TGTGCCAGCAGCTTAAGTTTCAATCAGCCCCAGCATTTT
cdr3_aa: CASSLSFNQPQHF

j_call: TRBJ2-2
clone_size: .
v_call: TRBV6-1
d_call: TRBD1
cdr3_nt: TGTGCCAGCAGTCTCAGGGGGCTGGGGGGGGAGCTGTTTTTT
cdr3_aa: CASSLRGLGGELFF

j_call: TRBJ1-2
clone_size: .
v_call: TRBV9
d_call: .
cdr3_nt: TGTGCCAGCAGCGTAGGACCAAGAGTCGGTGGCTACACCTTC
cdr3_aa: CASSVGPRVGGYTF

j_call: TRBJ1-4
clone_size: many
v_call: TRBV7-8
d_call: TRBD1
cdr3_nt: TGTGCCAGCAGTTCCTCCGGGACAGGGAATGAAAAACTGTTTTTT
cdr3_aa: CASSSSGTGNEKLFF

j_call: TRBJ2-7
clone_size: .
v_call: TRBV2
d_call: .
cdr3_nt: TGTGCCAGCAGTGAAGCCGGCAGGGGCTCCTACGAGCAGTACTTC
cdr3_aa: CASSEAGRGSYEQYF

j_call: TRBJ1-4
clone_size: many
v_call: TRBV7-9
d_call: TRBD1
cdr3_nt: TGTGCCAGCAGCCGGACACAGGGGATCAATGAAAAACTGTTTTTT
cdr3_aa: CASSRTQGINEKLFF

j_call: TRBJ2-7
clone_size: .
v_call: TRBV23-1
d_call: TRBD1
cdr3_nt: TGCGCCAGCAGTCTCCGCTCCGGGACAGGGCCTTGGGTGCAGTACTTC
cdr3_aa: CASSLRSGTGPWVQYF

j_call: TRBJ2-7
clone_size: .
v_call: TRBV19
d_call: TRBD1
cdr3_nt: TGTGCCAGTAGTATACCCCGGCGACAGGGGCGCGAGCAGTACTTC
cdr3_aa: CASSIPRRQGREQYF

j_call: TRBJ1-1
clone_size: .
v_call: TRBV7-2
d_call: TRBD1
cdr3_nt: TGTGCCAGCAGCCCGGGACAGGGGGCGTTTCGTCAAGCTTTCTTT
cdr3_aa: CASSPGQGAFRQAFF

j_call: TRBJ1-2
clone_size: .
v_call: TRBV27
d_call: .
cdr3_nt: TGTGCCAGCAGTTTCTCGCAGGGCTTGGGCGGCTACACCTTC
cdr3_aa: CASSFSQGLGGYTF

j_call: TRBJ2-5
clone_size: .
v_call: TRBV5-6
d_call: TRBD1
cdr3_nt: TGTGCCAGCAGCACCCGTTTACAGGGGCTGGGAGAGACCCAGTACTTC
cdr3_aa: CASSTRLQGLGETQYF

j_call: TRBJ2-7
clone_size: .
v_call: TRBV18
d_call: TRBD1
cdr3_nt: TGTGCCAGCTCACCATCAGGGGGCGGCTACGAGCAGTACTTC
cdr3_aa: CASSPSGGGYEQYF

j_call: TRBJ1-5
clone_size: few
v_call: TRBV19
d_call: TRBD1
cdr3_nt: TGTGCCAGTAACGACAGGGTGATTCAGCCCCAGCATTTT
cdr3_aa: CASNDRVIQPQHF

j_call: TRBJ1-5
clone_size: .
v_call: TRBV19
d_call: .
cdr3_nt: TGTGCCAGTAGTACACAGGGTGGAGGGCAGCCCCAGCATTTT
cdr3_aa: CASSTQGGGQPQHF

j_call: TRBJ2-7
clone_size: .
v_call: TRBV14
d_call: .
cdr3_nt: TGTGCCAGCAGCCAAGCCTACGAGCAGTACTTC
cdr3_aa: CASSQAYEQYF

j_call: TRBJ2-1
clone_size: .
v_call: TRBV6-1
d_call: .
cdr3_nt: TGTGCCAGCAGTCCCGCTTACTACAATGAGCAGTTCTTC
cdr3_aa: CASSPAYYNEQFF

j_call: TRBJ1-5
clone_size: once
v_call: TRBV19
d_call: .
cdr3_nt: TGTGCCAGTAGTAAGGACAATTTTGGCAATCAGCCCCAGCATTTT
cdr3_aa: CASSKDNFGNQPQHF

j_call: TRBJ2-7
clone_size: .
v_call: TRBV27
d_call: TRBD2
cdr3_nt: TGTGCCAGCAGTTCTGGCGGGAGGGCCGGGGAGCAGTACTTC
cdr3_aa: CASSSGGRAGEQYF

j_call: TRBJ2-7
clone_size: .
v_call: TRBV5-1
d_call: .
cdr3_nt: TGCGCCAGCAGCTTTGCGTTGGGGCCTTACGAGCAGTACTTC
cdr3_aa: CASSFALGPYEQYF

j_call: TRBJ2-7
clone_size: .
v_call: TRBV6-1
d_call: .
cdr3_nt: TGTGCCAGCAGTGAATCCCCCACCTGGGGGCCAAGTGTAAACGAGCAGTACTTC
cdr3_aa: CASSESPTWGPSVNEQYF

j_call: TRBJ2-5
clone_size: .
v_call: TRBV6-5
d_call: .
cdr3_nt: TGTGCCAGCAGTTACACACCATCCTCGCAGACCCAGTACTTC
cdr3_aa: CASSYTPSSQTQYF

j_call: TRBJ1-1
clone_size: .
v_call: TRBV2
d_call: .
cdr3_nt: TGTGCCAGCAGTGAATTGTGGGCGGGGTTGAACACTGAAGCTTTCTTT
cdr3_aa: CASSELWAGLNTEAFF

j_call: TRBJ2-7
clone_size: many
v_call: TRBV2
d_call: TRBD1
cdr3_nt: TGTGCCAGCAGTACCGGACAGGGCTGGTTCGGGCATAGCTCCTACGAGCAGTACTTC
cdr3_aa: CASSTGQGWFGHSSYEQYF

j_call: TRBJ1-1
clone_size: few
v_call: TRBV10-3
d_call: .
cdr3_nt: TGTGCCATCAGGGCGGACGTTAGCCCGAACACTGAAGCTTTCTTT
cdr3_aa: CAIRADVSPNTEAFF

j_call: TRBJ1-3
clone_size: .
v_call: TRBV18
d_call: TRBD1
cdr3_nt: TGTGCCAGCTCACTGGACAGGGGCTCTAACGGAAACACCATATATTTT
cdr3_aa: CASSLDRGSNGNTIYF

j_call: TRBJ2-1
clone_size: .
v_call: TRBV14
d_call: TRBD2
cdr3_nt: TGTGCCAGCAGCCATTTCGGACTAGCGGGTTACAATGAGCAGTTCTTC
cdr3_aa: CASSHFGLAGYNEQFF

j_call: TRBJ2-3
clone_size: many
v_call: TRBV4-3
d_call: .
cdr3_nt: TGCGCCAGCAGCCAGGGACTGTTCACAGATACGCAGTATTTT
cdr3_aa: CASSQGLFTDTQYF

j_call: TRBJ1-3
clone_size: .
v_call: TRBV7-9
d_call: .
cdr3_nt: TGTGCCAGCAGCCCCGTCGGTTTCTCTGGAAACACCATATATTTT
cdr3_aa: CASSPVGFSGNTIYF

j_call: TRBJ2-3
clone_size: .
v_call: TRBV5-1
d_call: .
cdr3_nt: TGCGCCAGCAAGGCCGTTACTAGCACAGATACGCAGTATTTT
cdr3_aa: CASKAVTSTDTQYF

j_call: TRBJ1-1
clone_size: .
v_call: TRBV5-1
d_call: .
cdr3_nt: TGCGCCAGCAGCTTGGGGACGGGGTTTAGGCGTTCGGGGAGAAACACTGAAGCTTTCTTT
cdr3_aa: CASSLGTGFRRSGRNTEAFF

j_call: TRBJ2-1
clone_size: .
v_call: TRBV5-1
d_call: .
cdr3_nt: TGCGCCAGCAGCTTGGAGGGGGAGTCTTTGAATGAGCAGTTCTTC
cdr3_aa: CASSLEGESLNEQFF

j_call: TRBJ2-1
clone_size: once
v_call: TRBV18
d_call: .
cdr3_nt: TGTGCCAGCTCACCCGAGATTCTAGCGAATGAGCAGTTCTTC
cdr3_aa: CASSPEILANEQFF

j_call: TRBJ1-4
clone_size: .
v_call: TRBV6-5
d_call: TRBD1
cdr3_nt: TGTGCCAGCAGTTACTCCGGGACAGGGGATGAAAAACTGTTTTTT
cdr3_aa: CASSYSGTGDEKLFF

j_call: TRBJ1-4
clone_size: few
v_call: TRBV11-2
d_call: .
cdr3_nt: TGTGCCAGCAGCTTAGGGGCCAGGGCCCGAGCAACTAATGAAAAACTGTTTTTT
cdr3_aa: CASSLGARARATNEKLFF

j_call: TRBJ2-3
clone_size: few
v_call: TRBV6-1
d_call: TRBD2
cdr3_nt: TGTGCCAGCAGGCGTCTAGCGGTAGATACGCAGTATTTT
cdr3_aa: CASRRLAVDTQYF

j_call: TRBJ1-1
clone_size: .
v_call: TRBV4-3
d_call: .
cdr3_nt: TGCGCCAGCAGCCAAGATTCTGCGTCCGTCAGTGAAGCTTTCTTT
cdr3_aa: CASSQDSASVSEAFF

j_call: TRBJ2-2
clone_size: .
v_call: TRBV4-3
d_call: .
cdr3_nt: TGCGCCAGCAGCCGTTCCGGGACAACGAACACCGGGGAGCTGTTTTTT
cdr3_aa: CASSRSGTTNTGELFF

j_call: TRBJ2-6
clone_size: few
v_call: TRBV4-3
d_call: .
cdr3_nt: TGCGCCAGCAGCCAAGATCCGTCCAGGGACCCTGGGGCCAACGTCCTGACTTTC
cdr3_aa: CASSQDPSRDPGANVLTF

j_call: TRBJ2-5
clone_size: once
v_call: TRBV5-4
d_call: TRBD2
cdr3_nt: TGTGCCAGCAGCATCGGAGCTAGCGGCCCCCTGAGAGGGACCCAGTACTTC
cdr3_aa: CASSIGASGPLRGTQYF

j_call: TRBJ2-3
clone_size: many
v_call: TRBV10-3
d_call: .
cdr3_nt: TGTGCCATCAGTTCAGGGCGTAGCACAGATACGCAGTATTTT
cdr3_aa: CAISSGRSTDTQYF

j_call: TRBJ2-7
clone_size: .
v_call: TRBV29-1
d_call: TRBD1
cdr3_nt: TGCAGCGCACTACAGGGGTATGGTGACGAGCAGTACTTC
cdr3_aa: CSALQGYGDEQYF